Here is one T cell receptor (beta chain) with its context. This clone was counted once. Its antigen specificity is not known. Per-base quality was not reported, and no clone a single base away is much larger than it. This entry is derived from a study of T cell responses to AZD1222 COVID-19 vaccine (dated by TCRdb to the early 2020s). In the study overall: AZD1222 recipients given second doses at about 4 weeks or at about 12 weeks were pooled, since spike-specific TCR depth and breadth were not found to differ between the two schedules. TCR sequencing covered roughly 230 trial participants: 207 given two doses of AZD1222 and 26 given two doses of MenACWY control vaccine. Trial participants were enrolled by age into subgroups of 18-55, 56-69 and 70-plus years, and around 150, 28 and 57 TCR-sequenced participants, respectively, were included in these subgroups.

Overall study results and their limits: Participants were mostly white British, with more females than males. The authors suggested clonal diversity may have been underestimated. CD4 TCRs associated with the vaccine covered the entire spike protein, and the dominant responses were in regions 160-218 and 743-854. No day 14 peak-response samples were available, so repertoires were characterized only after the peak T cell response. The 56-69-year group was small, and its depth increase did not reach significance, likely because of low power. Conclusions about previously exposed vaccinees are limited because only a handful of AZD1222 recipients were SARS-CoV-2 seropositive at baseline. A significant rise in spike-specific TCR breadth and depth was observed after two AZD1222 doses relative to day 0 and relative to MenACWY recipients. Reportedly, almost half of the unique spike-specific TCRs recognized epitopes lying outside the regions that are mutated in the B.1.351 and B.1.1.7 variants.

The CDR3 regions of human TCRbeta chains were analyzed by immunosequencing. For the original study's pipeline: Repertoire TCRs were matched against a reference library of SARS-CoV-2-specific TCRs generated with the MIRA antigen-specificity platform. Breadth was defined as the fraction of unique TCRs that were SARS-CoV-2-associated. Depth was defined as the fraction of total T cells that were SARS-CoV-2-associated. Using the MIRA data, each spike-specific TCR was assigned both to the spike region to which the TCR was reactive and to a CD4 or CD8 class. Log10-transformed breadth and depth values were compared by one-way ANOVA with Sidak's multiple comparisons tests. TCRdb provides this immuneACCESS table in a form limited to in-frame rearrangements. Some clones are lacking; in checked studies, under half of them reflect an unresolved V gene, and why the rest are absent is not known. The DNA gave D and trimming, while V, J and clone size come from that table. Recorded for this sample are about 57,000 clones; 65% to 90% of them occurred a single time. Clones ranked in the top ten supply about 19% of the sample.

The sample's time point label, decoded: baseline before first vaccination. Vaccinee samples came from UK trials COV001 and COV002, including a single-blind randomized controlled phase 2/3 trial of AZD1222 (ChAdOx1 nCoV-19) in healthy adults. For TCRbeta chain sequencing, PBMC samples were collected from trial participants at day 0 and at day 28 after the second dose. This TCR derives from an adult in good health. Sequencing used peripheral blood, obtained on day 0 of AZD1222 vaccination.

Read as DNA, the sequence is TGTGCCAGCAGCGGGACAGCCCATAGCAATCAGCCCCAGCATTTT. This sequence encodes CASSGTAHSNQPQHF. The rearranged chain carries TRBV6-5 and TRBJ1-5, with 7 junctional bases fitting TRBD1. The germline V gene provides CDR1 MNHEY and CDR2 SVGAGI. CDR3 length: 15 amino acids, cysteine to phenylalanine. Here the CDR3 DNA is all that survives: 45 bases in frame from base 1. The junction shows trimming of 6 bases on V and 0 bases on J, and the gene matches do not reach 5 bases of it.